This T cell receptor beta chain was observed in a study of blood T cell repertoires in COVID-19. V was clipped by 1 base and J by 9 bases, with 7 bases between them. This CDR3 region has 12 residues. Germline CDR1 is LGHNA and CDR2 is YNFKEQ. As originally analysed: Counts of nucleated cells, estimated from reference gene primer amplification, were obtained. Profiling relied on immunoSEQ multiplex PCR, and the TCRdb table lists in-frame clones only, not all of them. Clone size and the V and J calls come from that table; the DNA yielded D and trimming. The top ten hold about 6% of the sample, which has about 190,000 clones, about 84% seen once.

The sequenced sample was PBMCs or T cells enriched from blood (not recorded which). V usage is TRBV4-2 and J usage is TRBJ2-1, with TRBD1 as a possible D gene (5 bases). The clonotype comes from a man aged 35-49 years with acute COVID-19. CDR3 residues: CASSQVDSEQFF. For the CDR3, the DNA is TGTGCCAGCAGCCAAGTCGACAGTGAGCAGTTCTTC.